This is a list of T cell receptor beta chains from one sample in a study of OX40 agonist ivuxolimab in advanced cancers. TCRdb's copy holds only in-frame clones and misses some; the assay was immunoSEQ multiplex PCR. The table lists some 100,000 clones, 75% to 90% of them singletons. The sequencing here drew on CD4+ or CD8+ T cells sorted from blood, taken in a trial of the OX40 agonist ivuxolimab. These receptors originate from an adult with an advanced solid tumor such as melanoma, head and neck, liver or kidney cancer. Each CDR3 is given with its conserved first and last residue. D genes are given only for firm matches. A clone size is listed for some rows: how often the clone was seen (once, few, many), or a class if it is expanded.

V gene: TRBV11-1
CDR3 length: 18
J gene: TRBJ2-3
clone size: .
D gene: TRBD1
CDR3 DNA: TGTGCCAGCAGCTTCTCTTTAACAGGGGGGATGAGTACAGATACGCAGTATTTT
CDR3 protein: CASSFSLTGGMSTDTQYF

V gene: TRBV15
CDR3 length: 14
J gene: TRBJ1-6
clone size: once
D gene: .
CDR3 DNA: TGTGCCACCAGCAGAGAGGCGGGTCATTCACCCCTCCACTTT
CDR3 protein: CATSREAGHSPLHF

V gene: TRBV5-1
CDR3 length: 13
J gene: TRBJ1-1
clone size: .
D gene: .
CDR3 DNA: TGCGCCAGCAAGTCCCAGCCTGATTCTGAAGCTTTCTTT
CDR3 protein: CASKSQPDSEAFF

V gene: TRBV28
CDR3 length: 13
J gene: TRBJ1-5
clone size: .
D gene: .
CDR3 DNA: TGTGCCAGCAGTTACGGGGGTAGTCAGCCCCAGCATTTT
CDR3 protein: CASSYGGSQPQHF

V gene: TRBV28
CDR3 length: 14
J gene: TRBJ1-2
clone size: .
D gene: .
CDR3 DNA: TGTGCCAGCAGTTTACGCGGGGGGAACTATGGCTACACCTTC
CDR3 protein: CASSLRGGNYGYTF

V gene: TRBV19
CDR3 length: 17
J gene: TRBJ1-5
clone size: once
D gene: TRBD1
CDR3 DNA: TGTGCCAGTAGTAGCGGGACAGGGGGCTGGCGAAATCAGCCCCAGCATTTT
CDR3 protein: CASSSGTGGWRNQPQHF

V gene: TRBV7-3
CDR3 length: 19
J gene: TRBJ2-2
clone size: .
D gene: TRBD1
CDR3 DNA: TGTGCCAGCAGCTTCTCCCGGGACAGGGGCCTTTCGAACACCGGGGAGCTGTTTTTT
CDR3 protein: CASSFSRDRGLSNTGELFF

V gene: TRBV5-4
CDR3 length: 15
J gene: TRBJ2-6
clone size: .
D gene: .
CDR3 DNA: TGTGCCAGCAGCTTGGATGGTTCTGGGGCCAACGTCCTGACTTTC
CDR3 protein: CASSLDGSGANVLTF

V gene: TRBV10-3
CDR3 length: 15
J gene: TRBJ2-6
clone size: .
D gene: .
CDR3 DNA: TGTGCCATCAGGGGGAGCGGACCTGGGGCCAACGTCCTGACTTTC
CDR3 protein: CAIRGSGPGANVLTF

V gene: TRBV6-1
CDR3 length: 15
J gene: TRBJ2-2
clone size: .
D gene: .
CDR3 DNA: TGTGCCAGCATTTCTAAGCGGAGGTACACCGGGGAGCTGTTTTTT
CDR3 protein: CASISKRRYTGELFF

V gene: TRBV4-1
CDR3 length: 19
J gene: TRBJ1-6
clone size: once
D gene: TRBD1
CDR3 DNA: TGCGCCAGCAGCCAAGAGCCGGGACAGGGGGCAGTTTATCTTTCACCCCTCCACTTT
CDR3 protein: CASSQEPGQGAVYLSPLHF

V gene: TRBV5-1
CDR3 length: 15
J gene: TRBJ1-2
clone size: .
D gene: .
CDR3 DNA: TGCGCCAGCAGCTTGGGCTTTGCGGGAGGTCGGGGCTACACCTTC
CDR3 protein: CASSLGFAGGRGYTF

V gene: TRBV7-3
CDR3 length: 13
J gene: TRBJ1-1
clone size: .
D gene: .
CDR3 DNA: TGTGCCAGCAGCTTCGACAAGGACACTGAAGCTTTCTTT
CDR3 protein: CASSFDKDTEAFF

V gene: TRBV5-4
CDR3 length: 15
J gene: TRBJ1-6
clone size: few
D gene: TRBD1
CDR3 DNA: TGTGCCAGCAGCTCCAGGGGACAGCCAGATTCACCCCTCCACTTT
CDR3 protein: CASSSRGQPDSPLHF

V gene: TRBV14
CDR3 length: 13
J gene: TRBJ1-2
clone size: .
D gene: .
CDR3 DNA: TGTGCCAGCAGCCAAGCGGGTCCCTATGGCTACACCTTC
CDR3 protein: CASSQAGPYGYTF

V gene: TRBV19
CDR3 length: 13
J gene: TRBJ1-3
clone size: .
D gene: .
CDR3 DNA: TGTGCCAGTAGTGTGGGGGCTGGAAACACCATATATTTT
CDR3 protein: CASSVGAGNTIYF

V gene: TRBV29-1
CDR3 length: 14
J gene: TRBJ2-3
clone size: .
D gene: .
CDR3 DNA: TGCAGCGTGGGCTCGACTTCTAGCACAGATACGCAGTATTTT
CDR3 protein: CSVGSTSSTDTQYF

V gene: TRBV18
CDR3 length: 13
J gene: TRBJ1-2
clone size: once
D gene: .
CDR3 DNA: TGTGCCAGCTCACCGGAGAGAGACTATGGCTACACCTTC
CDR3 protein: CASSPERDYGYTF

V gene: TRBV10-3
CDR3 length: 16
J gene: TRBJ2-3
clone size: .
D gene: .
CDR3 DNA: TGTGCCATCAGTGTGGGGCCAGGGACCCCACCTAATACGCAGTATTTT
CDR3 protein: CAISVGPGTPPNTQYF

V gene: TRBV5-1
CDR3 length: 13
J gene: TRBJ2-5
clone size: .
D gene: .
CDR3 DNA: TGCGCCAGCAACACTGGAGATCAAGAGACCCAGTACTTC
CDR3 protein: CASNTGDQETQYF

V gene: TRBV28
CDR3 length: 14
J gene: TRBJ2-1
clone size: .
D gene: TRBD1
CDR3 DNA: TGTGCCAGCAGTAGGACAGGGAATTACAATGAGCAGTTCTTC
CDR3 protein: CASSRTGNYNEQFF

V gene: TRBV25-1
CDR3 length: 14
J gene: TRBJ2-5
clone size: .
D gene: .
CDR3 DNA: TGTGCCAGCAGTGAACAAGGGTACCAAGAGACCCAGTACTTC
CDR3 protein: CASSEQGYQETQYF

V gene: TRBV7-2
CDR3 length: 13
J gene: TRBJ1-1
clone size: few
D gene: TRBD1
CDR3 DNA: TGTGCCAGCAGCTCGGGACAGGCCCGAGAAGCTTTCTTT
CDR3 protein: CASSSGQAREAFF

V gene: TRBV7-9
CDR3 length: 16
J gene: TRBJ2-3
clone size: .
D gene: .
CDR3 DNA: TGTGCCAGCCCCGGTATCGGACAAACAATTCCAGATACGCAGTATTTT
CDR3 protein: CASPGIGQTIPDTQYF

V gene: TRBV5-1
CDR3 length: 13
J gene: TRBJ1-4
clone size: few
D gene: .
CDR3 DNA: TGCGCCAGCAGCTTGCAGTCAGATGAAAAACTGTTTTTT
CDR3 protein: CASSLQSDEKLFF

V gene: TRBV28
CDR3 length: 17
J gene: TRBJ2-2
clone size: once
D gene: TRBD2
CDR3 DNA: TGTGCCAGCAGTCCAGGGACTAGCGGGGGGGGCACCGGGGAGCTGTTTTTT
CDR3 protein: CASSPGTSGGGTGELFF

V gene: TRBV19
CDR3 length: 16
J gene: TRBJ2-1
clone size: .
D gene: TRBD2
CDR3 DNA: TGTGCCAGTAGTGCTGGACTAGCGGGCTCCTACAATGAGCAGTTCTTC
CDR3 protein: CASSAGLAGSYNEQFF

V gene: TRBV6-6
CDR3 length: 12
J gene: TRBJ1-5
clone size: .
D gene: .
CDR3 DNA: TGTGCCAGCAGTCAAAACTACCAGCCCCAGCATTTT
CDR3 protein: CASSQNYQPQHF

V gene: TRBV9
CDR3 length: 12
J gene: TRBJ1-5
clone size: .
D gene: .
CDR3 DNA: TGTGCCAGCAGTTCCGGAGGGAGGCCCCAGCATTTT
CDR3 protein: CASSSGGRPQHF

V gene: TRBV25-1
CDR3 length: 14
J gene: TRBJ2-7
clone size: .
D gene: .
CDR3 DNA: TGTGCCAGCAGTTCACAGGATCGGGGGTACGAGCAGTACTTC
CDR3 protein: CASSSQDRGYEQYF

V gene: TRBV27
CDR3 length: 13
J gene: TRBJ1-6
clone size: .
D gene: .
CDR3 DNA: TGTGCCAGCAGTTTTTGGAGGAATTCACCCCTCCACTTT
CDR3 protein: CASSFWRNSPLHF

V gene: TRBV29-1
CDR3 length: 12
J gene: TRBJ2-7
clone size: .
D gene: .
CDR3 DNA: TGCAGCGTTGGAGGGACGAACTACGAGCAGTACTTC
CDR3 protein: CSVGGTNYEQYF

V gene: TRBV28
CDR3 length: 12
J gene: TRBJ2-4
clone size: .
D gene: TRBD1
CDR3 DNA: TGTGCCAGCCGGACAGGGATGGACATTCAGTACTTC
CDR3 protein: CASRTGMDIQYF

V gene: TRBV7-7
CDR3 length: 14
J gene: TRBJ2-1
clone size: .
D gene: .
CDR3 DNA: TGTGCTAGCAGCTCGCAACTAGGAAACAATGAGCAGTTCTTC
CDR3 protein: CASSSQLGNNEQFF

V gene: TRBV7-8
CDR3 length: 14
J gene: TRBJ2-1
clone size: .
D gene: TRBD2
CDR3 DNA: TGTGCCAGCAGCTACGACGGGAGGGCCCTTGAGCAGTTCTTC
CDR3 protein: CASSYDGRALEQFF

V gene: TRBV5-1
CDR3 length: 17
J gene: TRBJ2-1
clone size: .
D gene: TRBD2
CDR3 DNA: TGCGCCAGCAGCTTGGGAACCGGGACTAGCGGACACAATGAGCAGTTCTTC
CDR3 protein: CASSLGTGTSGHNEQFF

V gene: TRBV5-1
CDR3 length: 14
J gene: TRBJ1-2
clone size: .
D gene: .
CDR3 DNA: TGCGCCAGCAGCTACCGGACAGACGGCGATGGCTACACCTTC
CDR3 protein: CASSYRTDGDGYTF

V gene: TRBV30
CDR3 length: 13
J gene: TRBJ1-3
clone size: .
D gene: TRBD1
CDR3 DNA: TGTGCCTGGGACGGGACAGGGGGAAACACCATATATTTT
CDR3 protein: CAWDGTGGNTIYF

V gene: TRBV21-1
CDR3 length: 14
J gene: TRBJ2-2
clone size: .
D gene: .
CDR3 DNA: TGTGCCAGCAGCAAAGTAGCCTCCGCCGGGGAGCTGTTTTTT
CDR3 protein: CASSKVASAGELFF

V gene: TRBV19
CDR3 length: 16
J gene: TRBJ1-1
clone size: .
D gene: TRBD1
CDR3 DNA: TGTGCCAGTAGTATGGGGCGACAGGGGGCGATCACTGAAGCTTTCTTT
CDR3 protein: CASSMGRQGAITEAFF

V gene: TRBV5-6
CDR3 length: 13
J gene: TRBJ1-5
clone size: .
D gene: .
CDR3 DNA: TGTGCCAGCAGCACGGGGCCCAATCAGCCCCAGCATTTT
CDR3 protein: CASSTGPNQPQHF

V gene: TRBV7-6
CDR3 length: 16
J gene: TRBJ2-1
clone size: few
D gene: .
CDR3 DNA: TGTGCCAGCAGCTCGGGGGGCGGGAGTGTCTACAATGAGCAGTTCTTC
CDR3 protein: CASSSGGGSVYNEQFF

V gene: TRBV7-2
CDR3 length: 14
J gene: TRBJ1-2
clone size: once
D gene: .
CDR3 DNA: TGTGCCAGCAGCGGTAGATCAGGGTCCTATGGCTACACCTTC
CDR3 protein: CASSGRSGSYGYTF

V gene: TRBV9
CDR3 length: 15
J gene: TRBJ1-1
clone size: .
D gene: .
CDR3 DNA: TGTGCCAGCAGCGTAGGTCCGGGCCCTGGCACTGAAGCTTTCTTT
CDR3 protein: CASSVGPGPGTEAFF

V gene: TRBV5-1
CDR3 length: 12
J gene: TRBJ2-1
clone size: .
D gene: .
CDR3 DNA: TGCGCCAGCAGCTCACCCGGGGATTTACAGTTCTTC
CDR3 protein: CASSSPGDLQFF

V gene: TRBV4-2
CDR3 length: 16
J gene: TRBJ1-2
clone size: .
D gene: .
CDR3 DNA: TGTGCCAGCAGCCAACTTGACACAACTCCCTCGAAGGGCTACACCTTC
CDR3 protein: CASSQLDTTPSKGYTF

V gene: TRBV5-5
CDR3 length: 13
J gene: TRBJ2-2
clone size: .
D gene: .
CDR3 DNA: TGTGCCAGCAGCTTTGGGGAAGCCGGGGAGCTGTTTTTT
CDR3 protein: CASSFGEAGELFF

V gene: TRBV5-1
CDR3 length: 11
J gene: TRBJ2-1
clone size: once
D gene: .
CDR3 DNA: TGCGCCAGCATAATGGGGAATGAGCAGTTCTTC
CDR3 protein: CASIMGNEQFF

V gene: TRBV19
CDR3 length: 14
J gene: TRBJ2-1
clone size: .
D gene: TRBD2
CDR3 DNA: TGTGCCACCCGTCCGGGGACTAGGATCACTGAGCAGTTCTTC
CDR3 protein: CATRPGTRITEQFF

V gene: TRBV5-1
CDR3 length: 15
J gene: TRBJ2-1
clone size: .
D gene: .
CDR3 DNA: TGCGCCAGCAGCTTGGGTAGCGGTGGGGAGAATGAGCAGTTCTTC
CDR3 protein: CASSLGSGGENEQFF

V gene: TRBV5-4
CDR3 length: 14
J gene: TRBJ2-5
clone size: .
D gene: TRBD1
CDR3 DNA: TGTGCCAGCAGCGGGACAGGGTCGCAAGAGACCCAGTACTTC
CDR3 protein: CASSGTGSQETQYF

V gene: TRBV19
CDR3 length: 15
J gene: TRBJ2-3
clone size: .
D gene: TRBD2
CDR3 DNA: TGTGCCAGTAGCGGGACTAGCGGGTTCACAGATACGCAGTATTTT
CDR3 protein: CASSGTSGFTDTQYF

V gene: TRBV4-2
CDR3 length: 19
J gene: TRBJ2-6
clone size: .
D gene: TRBD1
CDR3 DNA: TGTGCCAGCAGCCAAGACGGACAGGGGGCGAGCTCTGGGGCCAACGTCCTGACTTTC
CDR3 protein: CASSQDGQGASSGANVLTF